This entry lists 16 T cell receptor beta chains sequenced from one sample in a study of OX40 agonist ivuxolimab in advanced cancers. Some clones are missing from TCRdb's copy, which holds only in-frame ones; the method was immunoSEQ multiplex PCR. In the table there are about 57,000 clones, approximately 92% of which are singletons. The source material was CD4+ or CD8+ T cells sorted from blood, sampled in a trial of the OX40 agonist ivuxolimab. Every receptor here comes from an adult with an advanced solid tumor such as melanoma, head and neck, liver or kidney cancer.

This chain links TRBV2 with TRBJ2-7; D is uncertain. With 3 bases removed from V and 4 bases from J, the gap between germline ends came to 4 bases. CDR1 SNHLY and CDR2 FYNNEI come from the germline V gene. The CDR3 spans 11 residues. CDR3 nucleotide sequence: TGTGCCAGCAGTGACGTGTACGAGCAGTACTTC. Translated: CASSDVYEQYF.

The chain couples TRBV5-1 to TRBJ1-1; D is uncertain. This CDR3 contains 11 residues. V was trimmed by 0 bases and J by 11 bases, leaving 8 bases between them. Germline values: CDR1 SGHRS, CDR2 YFSETQ. This CDR3 reads CASSLGLLAFF. The DNA for the CDR3 is TGCGCCAGCAGCTTGGGGCTCTTGGCTTTCTTT.

This chain joins TRBV9 and TRBJ2-6; the D gene is possibly TRBD1 (7 bases). CDR3 length equals 15 residues. Trimming shortened V by 4 bases and J by 4 bases, and 12 bases separated the two germline ends. CDR1 and CDR2 (germline): SGDLS, YYNGEE. The CDR3 coding sequence is TGTGCCAGCAGCTCGGAGGGGGCCGGGGCCAACGTCCTGACTTTC. It is translated as CASSSEGAGANVLTF.

V and J are TRBV7-8 and TRBJ2-7, with TRBD1 matching 7 bases. Losses at the gene ends were 7 bases for V and 3 bases for J; bases not matched to a gene: 12. This CDR3 is 15 amino acids long. Germline V gene lookup returns CDR1 SGHVS and CDR2 FQNEAQ. The chain's CDR3 is CASTKTGQLNYEQYF. DNA for the CDR3: TGTGCCAGCACCAAAACGGGACAGTTAAACTACGAGCAGTACTTC.

The V call is TRBV4-3, the J call TRBJ2-7; no reliable D call. Germline CDR1 and CDR2: LGHNA and YSLEER. Trimming took off 0 bases at V and 2 bases at J, with 5 bases between the two ends. The CDR3 covers 13 residues. CDR3: CASSQDLAYEQYF. As DNA, the CDR3 is TGCGCCAGCAGCCAAGATCTAGCCTACGAGCAGTACTTC.

Concerning this clone: An end of the junction differs from the germline gene, which may be a read error. The chain carries TRBV7-2 and TRBJ2-2; 7 bases are a match to TRBD1. Germline V lookup: CDR1 SGHTA, CDR2 FQGNSA. CDR3 length: 17 residues. The CDR3 spells CASSVAIGQANTGELFF. For the CDR3, the DNA is TGTGCCAGCAGCGTAGCCATTGGACAGGCGAACACCGGGGAGCTGTTTTTT.

The J gene is TRBJ1-1, the V gene TRBV9, with D tentatively TRBD1 (5 bases). V was pared by 0 bases and J by 1 base, with 10 bases between. The CDR3 loop spans 15 amino acids. CDR1 SGDLS and CDR2 YYNGEE come from the germline V gene. CDR3 region: CASSVVWQGNTEAFF. In DNA form, the CDR3 reads TGTGCCAGCAGCGTAGTTTGGCAGGGGAACACTGAAGCTTTCTTT.

CDR3 DNA: TGCGCCAGCAGCGCCAGGGGTGTCGGGGAGCTGTTTTTT. Protein: CASSARGVGELFF. The chain joins TRBV5-1 to TRBJ2-2; TRBD1 might be the D (6 bases). V was cut by 4 bases and J by 7 bases, with 11 bases left in between. Germline V lookup: CDR1 SGHRS, CDR2 YFSETQ. The CDR3 is 13 residues long.

The rearrangement links TRBV28 to TRBJ2-1; D gene uncertain. The V gene lost 5 bases and the J gene lost 6 bases, with 14 bases spanning the gap. CDR1 and CDR2 from the germline V gene are MDHEN and SYDVKM. The CDR3 runs 14 residues. CDR3 sequence (DNA): TGTGCCAGCAGTCTCCGAGGCGGAGCCAATGAGCAGTTCTTC. As protein: CASSLRGGANEQFF.

The chain joins TRBV21-1 to TRBJ1-1; the table calls TRBD1, which could not be checked here. TRBV21-1 is a pseudogene segment. This CDR3 contains 13 residues. CDR3 residues: CATTGTGRTEAFF. The DNA for the CDR3 is TGTGCCACCACCGGGACAGGGAGGACTGAAGCTTTCTTT.

The chain uses TRBV4-3 and TRBJ1-1; D uncertain. Per the germline V gene, CDR1 is LGHNA and CDR2 is YSLEER. V was pared by 4 bases and J by 3 bases, with 9 bases between. This CDR3 has 13 residues. In DNA form, the CDR3 reads TGCGCCAGCAGCCTCTGGAGGGACACTGAAGCTTTCTTT. This gives the protein CASSLWRDTEAFF.

This clone has just a few counts. The genes are TRBV7-3 and TRBJ2-7; D gene uncertain. CDR1 and CDR2 from the germline V gene are SGHTA and FQGTGA. The germline V and J ends were trimmed by 3 bases and 4 bases, with 4 bases remaining between them. The CDR3 loop spans 11 amino acids. In DNA form, the CDR3 reads TGTGCCAGCAGCTTGTATTACGAGCAGTACTTC. Protein product: CASSLYYEQYF. The full variable domain, with the rest looked up from reference TRBV7-3 and TRBJ2-7, is GAGVSQTPSNKVTEKGKYVELRCDPISGHTALYWYRQSLGQGPEFLIYFQGTGAADDSGLPNDRFFAVRPEGSVSTLKIQRTERGDSAVYLCASSLYYEQYFGPGTRLTVT.

The chain uses TRBV14 and TRBJ2-5, with 7 bases matching TRBD1. V was clipped by 4 bases and J by 4 bases; unmatched bases: 3. The CDR3 length is 13 residues. In germline, CDR1 is SGHDN, CDR2 FVKESK. The CDR3 coding sequence is TGTGCCAGCAGCCTATGGACAGGAGAGACCCAGTACTTC. This translates into CASSLWTGETQYF.

The genes are TRBV7-8 and TRBJ1-5; perhaps TRBD1 as D (5 bases). CDR3 length: 17 amino acids. Germline V gene sequence: CDR1 SGHVS, CDR2 FQNEAQ. The germline V and J ends were trimmed by 1 base and 7 bases, with 20 bases remaining between them. Written as DNA, the CDR3 is TGTGCCAGCAGCTTAGGGGACCCCATTGGGATAGGCCAGCCCCAGCATTTT. It is translated as CASSLGDPIGIGQPQHF.

The count of this clone is one. The genes are TRBV6-5 and TRBJ1-4, with D tentatively TRBD1 (6 bases). V was pared by 8 bases and J by 4 bases, with 14 bases between. There are 14 residues in the CDR3. Looked up from germline, CDR1 is MNHEY and CDR2 is SVGAGI. CDR3 residues: CASQGRGLNEKLFF. The CDR3 DNA is TGTGCCAGCCAGGGTCGGGGGCTTAATGAAAAACTGTTTTTT.

J is TRBJ2-4 and V is TRBV11-2, with D hard to call. The CDR3 is 11 residues long. Germline values: CDR1 SGHAT, CDR2 FQNNGV. Trimming stripped 6 bases from V and 8 bases from J, with 8 bases between. The CDR3 region is CASRRRDIQYF. The CDR3 nucleotides read TGTGCCAGCAGGCGTCGAGACATTCAGTACTTC.